The 23 T cell receptor beta chains below were found in one sample sequenced in a study of blood T cell repertoires in COVID-19 (dated by TCRdb to 2018 to 2021). The library was prepared using the immunoSEQ multiplex PCR assay. The clones in this table, taken by TCRdb from immuneACCESS, are in-frame only. Not every clone is retained; where verified, under half of the shortfall comes from an unresolved V gene, and the cause of the rest is unknown. The sample yields a few hundred thousand clones; about 90% were counted once. Around 2.2% of the sample rests with the top ten. The specimen sequenced was peripheral blood. These receptors originate from a woman aged 45-59 years who had recovered from COVID-19.

V usage is TRBV5-1 and J usage is TRBJ2-1, with D perhaps TRBD2 (6 bases). This CDR3 is built from 16 residues. Germline lookup yields CDR1 SGHRS and CDR2 YFSETQ. The ends were cut back, 0 bases at V and 6 bases at J, with 16 bases in the middle. DNA of the CDR3: TGCGCCAGCAGCTTGGGTGGGACTCCCGGCGGCAATGAGCAGTTCTTC. It specifies CASSLGGTPGGNEQFF.

The J gene is TRBJ1-2, the V gene TRBV6-1; D might be TRBD1 (6 bases). The CDR3 totals 15 residues. CDR1 and CDR2 from the germline V gene are MNHNS and SASEGT. V was trimmed by 1 base and J by 0 bases, leaving 9 bases between them. CDR3 DNA: TGTGCCAGCAGTGAAGACAGGGCTGCTAACTATGGCTACACCTTC. Its protein product is CASSEDRAANYGYTF.

This chain joins TRBV9 and TRBJ1-4; D gene unclear. V gave up 0 bases and J gave up 2 bases, with 8 bases separating them. CDR1 is SGDLS, CDR2 YYNGEE, per germline. The CDR3 has 15 residues. For the CDR3, the DNA is TGTGCCAGCAGCGTAGACGAGGGTACTAATGAAAAACTGTTTTTT. Its translation: CASSVDEGTNEKLFF.

This chain uses TRBV10-3 with TRBJ2-1; the D gene is possibly TRBD2 (5 bases). The V end was cut by 4 bases, the J end by 8 bases, with 12 bases between. CDR1 is ENHRY and CDR2 is SYGVKD in the germline V gene. This CDR3 region has 13 residues. The CDR3 is CAISVGSGHEQFF. CDR3 in DNA: TGTGCCATCAGTGTGGGGAGCGGCCATGAGCAGTTCTTC.

This chain joins TRBV11-3 and TRBJ2-2; D is unresolved. This CDR3 comprises 15 residues. Trimming stripped 1 base from V and 1 base from J, with 7 bases between. Germline values: CDR1 SGHNT, CDR2 YENEEA. In DNA, the CDR3 is TGTGCCAGCAGCTTAGGTCAGGAGAACACCGGGGAGCTGTTTTTT. This encodes CASSLGQENTGELFF. Supplemented by reference TRBV11-3 and TRBJ2-2, the full variable domain reads EAGVVQSPRYKIIEKKQPVAFWCNPISGHNTLYWYLQNLGQGPELLIRYENEEAVDDSQLPKDRFSAERLKGVDSTLKIQPAELGDSAVYLCASSLGQENTGELFFGEGSRLTVL.

V gene TRBV7-2 combines with J gene TRBJ1-3; D gene uncertain. V shed 4 bases and J shed 0 bases, with 7 bases lying between them. The CDR3 sequence is 14 residues long. Per the germline V gene, CDR1 is SGHTA and CDR2 is FQGNSA. In DNA, the CDR3 is TGTGCCAGCAGCTATGGGAGCTCTGGAAACACCATATATTTT. This translates into CASSYGSSGNTIYF.

The chain links TRBV5-4 to TRBJ1-2; no firm D call. This CDR3 contains 13 residues. Trimming cost V 4 bases and J 1 base, with 8 bases left between them. CDR1 and CDR2 (germline): SGHNT, YYREEE (reference sequence). CDR3 residues: CASSHPDNYGYTF. The CDR3 DNA is TGTGCCAGCAGCCACCCAGATAACTATGGCTACACCTTC.

This clone occurred a few times. The rearrangement joins TRBV11-2 to TRBJ2-2, with 7 bases identical to TRBD2. Trimming removed 0 bases from V and 4 bases from J; junction bases left unmatched: 5. Germline lookup yields CDR1 SGHAT and CDR2 FQNNGV. The CDR3 extends over 16 amino acids. In DNA form, the CDR3 reads TGTGCCAGCAGCTTAGAGAGCGGGGCGGGCACCGGGGAGCTGTTTTTT. Amino acids: CASSLESGAGTGELFF.

CDR3: CASSLSGRNTEAFF. The CDR3 region has the DNA TGTGCCAGCAGTTTATCAGGGAGGAACACTGAAGCTTTCTTT. The chain has TRBV27 and TRBJ1-1; no firm D call. The CDR3 is 14 residues long. The germline V and J ends were trimmed by 0 bases and 1 base, with 6 bases remaining between them. CDR1 and CDR2 from the germline V gene are MNHEY and SMNVEV (reference sequence).

The chain is built from TRBV28 and TRBJ1-3; no definite D call. This CDR3 spans 14 amino acids. Germline CDR1 is MDHEN and CDR2 is SYDVKM. Trimming cost V 6 bases and J 2 bases, with 11 bases left between them. DNA of the CDR3: TGTGCCAGCAGAAAGGAGATTCCTGGAAACACCATATATTTT. Residues: CASRKEIPGNTIYF.

Only a few counts were recorded for this clone. The chain combines TRBV9 with TRBJ2-2, with 7 bases lining up with TRBD1. Per the germline V gene, CDR1 is SGDLS and CDR2 is YYNGEE. The CDR3 extends over 16 amino acids. V dropped 4 bases and J dropped 3; count of bases not matched to a gene: 9. CDR3 amino acids: CASSPQGVGYTGELFF. CDR3 nucleotides: TGTGCCAGCAGCCCCCAGGGGGTAGGGTACACCGGGGAGCTGTTTTTT. Complete variable domain (other parts from reference TRBV9 and TRBJ2-2): DSGVTQTPKHLITATGQRVTLRCSPRSGDLSVYWYQQSLDQGLQFLIQYYNGEERAKGNILERFSAQQFPDLHSELNLSSLELGDSALYFCASSPQGVGYTGELFFGEGSRLTVL.

There are a few counts of this clone. The chain has TRBV5-4 and TRBJ2-3; 14 bases agree with TRBD2. The trim removed 4 bases at V and 5 bases at J, leaving 9 bases unmatched. The V gene's germline CDR1 is SGHNT and CDR2 YYREEE (reference sequence). The CDR3 covers 17 residues. The CDR3 here is CASSAGLAGVVKDTQYF. DNA of the CDR3: TGTGCCAGCAGCGCGGGACTAGCGGGGGTTGTAAAAGATACGCAGTATTTT.

The J gene is TRBJ2-7, the V gene TRBV6-2 or TRBV6-3, with D unclear. V gave up 2 bases and J gave up 3 bases, with 8 bases separating them. Germline CDR1 and CDR2: MNHEY and SVGEGT. The CDR3 loop spans 13 amino acids. The CDR3: CASSYSLIYEQYF. In DNA form, the CDR3 reads TGTGCCAGCAGTTACAGCCTCATCTACGAGCAGTACTTC.

This chain joins TRBV6-4 and TRBJ2-3; 10 bases fit TRBD1. The CDR3 consists of 15 residues. Germline loops: CDR1 MRHNA, CDR2 SNTAGT. Trimming removed 5 bases from V and 0 bases from J; junction bases left unmatched: 2. This chain's CDR3 is CASSPGQGSTDTQYF. The CDR3, as DNA: TGTGCCAGCAGTCCGGGACAGGGGAGCACAGATACGCAGTATTTT.

This clone was detected only a few times. The chain couples TRBV7-2 to TRBJ1-2, with D possibly being TRBD1 (5 bases). In germline, CDR1 is SGHTA, CDR2 FQGNSA. Trimming left V 3 bases short and J 4 bases short, with 15 bases between. This CDR3 has 15 amino acids. CDR3 in amino acids: CASSFMHRQSYGYTF. The DNA for the CDR3 is TGTGCCAGCAGCTTTATGCACAGGCAAAGCTATGGCTACACCTTC.

This chain links TRBV3-1 (or the pseudogene TRBV3-2) with TRBJ1-5; 7 nucleotides match TRBD1. J was trimmed by 13 bases and V by 4 bases; bases with no gene match: 16. Germline V lookup: CDR1 LGHDT, CDR2 YNNKEL (reference sequence). This CDR3 spans 15 amino acids. The CDR3 DNA follows: TGTGCCAGCAGCCCGACAGAAGAAGGGACAGAAGGACAGCATTTT. As protein: CASSPTEEGTEGQHF.

The rearrangement links TRBV28 to TRBJ1-3; 11 nucleotides align to TRBD1. V shed 10 bases and J 0 bases; nucleotides not matched to a gene: 17. Germline V lookup: CDR1 MDHEN, CDR2 SYDVKM. This CDR3 has 19 residues. The CDR3 DNA sequence: TGTGCCACCCTATCCGGGACAGGGGGAATTTGGGTCTCTGGAAACACCATATATTTT. Translation gives CATLSGTGGIWVSGNTIYF.

The genes are TRBV5-1 and TRBJ1-4; 8 nucleotides align to TRBD1. There are 14 residues in the CDR3. V was clipped by 6 bases and J by 1 base; unmatched bases: 2. Germline V CDR1 and CDR2: SGHRS, YFSETQ. The CDR3 DNA sequence: TGCGCCAGCACCGACAGGGGAACTAATGAAAAACTGTTTTTT. This translates into CASTDRGTNEKLFF.

The chain links TRBV7-2 to TRBJ2-1; the match to TRBD2 covers 11 bases. V gave up 1 base and J gave up 10 bases; unmatched junction bases: 6. Germline-derived CDR1 and CDR2 are SGHTA and FQGNSA. This CDR3 comprises 15 residues. CDR3 bases: TGTGCCAGCAGCTTAGAGCGACTAGCGGGAAAGGAGCAGTTCTTC. Its protein is CASSLERLAGKEQFF.

This chain joins TRBV9 and TRBJ1-4; the D gene is possibly TRBD1 (5 bases). The CDR3 runs to 14 residues. Germline V gene lookup returns CDR1 SGDLS and CDR2 YYNGEE. V gave up 0 bases and J gave up 6 bases, with 9 bases separating them. The CDR3 bases are TGTGCCAGCAGCGTAGGACAGTTGGATGAAAAACTGTTTTTT. This gives the protein CASSVGQLDEKLFF. Combining the CDR3 with reference TRBV9 and TRBJ1-4 gives the whole variable domain DSGVTQTPKHLITATGQRVTLRCSPRSGDLSVYWYQQSLDQGLQFLIQYYNGEERAKGNILERFSAQQFPDLHSELNLSSLELGDSALYFCASSVGQLDEKLFFGSGTQLSVL.

The CDR3 region is CASTVTGGSEAFF. CDR3 nucleotides: TGTGCCAGTACCGTTACAGGGGGCTCTGAAGCTTTCTTT. This rearrangement joins TRBV19 to TRBJ1-1; 9 bases agree with TRBD1. V lost 7 bases, J lost 6 bases, and 6 bases stayed unmatched. The CDR3 sequence is 13 residues long. CDR1 is LNHDA, CDR2 SQIVND, per germline (reference sequence).

Written as DNA, the CDR3 is TGCGCCAGCAGCCAGGGACTAGCGGGATCCTTAAGCACAGATACGCAGTATTTT. Its protein product is CASSQGLAGSLSTDTQYF. The chain employs TRBV4-3 and TRBJ2-3; 13 positions match TRBD2. CDR1 and CDR2 from the germline V gene are LGHNA and YSLEER. Germline trimming cut 3 bases from V and 0 bases from J; bases unmatched to any gene: 6. The CDR3 spans 18 residues.

The V and J genes are TRBV5-1 and TRBJ1-1; a weak D match, TRBD1 (5 bases). Germline V gives CDR1 SGHRS, CDR2 YFSETQ. The CDR3 covers 14 residues. V lost 0 bases, J lost 5 bases, and 11 bases lay in between. CDR3 nucleotides: TGCGCCAGCAGCTTGGATGGTGGGGGGACTGAAGCTTTCTTT. Translation gives CASSLDGGGTEAFF.